Below, 16 T cell receptor beta chains from the same sample are listed, as sequenced in a study of cytomegalovirus exposure and HLA in healthy donors (dated by TCRdb to about 2017). The method was the immunoSEQ multiplex PCR assay. A mixture of 60 forward primers for TCR Vbeta segments and 13 reverse primers for TCR Jbeta segments was used in the multiplex PCR. TCRdb limited this immuneACCESS table to in-frame rearrangements with V and J called. A share of clones is missing; checked studies link under half to unresolved V genes, and the rest is unexplained. Here the sample has more than 150,000 clones; roughly 75% occur a single time. 1.5% to 2% of the sample goes to the ten largest clones. The specimen was PBMCs. These receptors all come from a woman aged 25 to 39 in good health and CMV-seronegative.

The sample holds a few counts of this clone. One junction end does not reproduce the germline sequence, and a read error may be involved. The chain links TRBV5-1 to TRBJ1-2, with D uncertain. The V gene's germline CDR1 is SGHRS and CDR2 YFSETQ. The CDR3 length is 17 residues. Here the CDR3 DNA reads TGCGCCAGCAGGTTGGAGGACGGGAACGTAGCTAACTATGGCTACACCTTC. Translating gives CASRLEDGNVANYGYTF.

The table lists this clone with a few counts. The V call is TRBV6-4, the J call TRBJ2-1; TRBD1 matches at 9 bases. V shed 2 bases, J shed 7 bases, and the junction held 3 bases outside the gene matches. The CDR3 totals 14 residues. In germline, CDR1 is MRHNA, CDR2 SNTAGT. For the CDR3, the DNA is TGTGCCAGCAGTGACAAGACAGGGGGAAATGAGCAGTTCTTC. Translation: CASSDKTGGNEQFF.

This clone was detected only a few times. The V gene is TRBV12-5, the J gene TRBJ1-2; D possibly corresponds to TRBD1 (6 bases). V lost 1 base and J 4 bases, leaving 19 bases between the germline ends. CDR3 length: 17 residues. Germline lookup yields CDR1 LGHNT and CDR2 FRNRAP. Here the CDR3 DNA reads TGTGCTAGTGGTTTGGCTCAGGGGTATCGGAGTAGCTATGGCTACACCTTC. Translating it yields CASGLAQGYRSSYGYTF.

The chain links TRBV5-1 to TRBJ1-2, with 7 bases that match TRBD1. J was trimmed by 4 bases and V by 4 bases; bases with no gene match: 16. The length of the CDR3 is 17 residues. Germline CDR1 and CDR2: SGHRS and YFSETQ. The CDR3 loop is CASSPGIDRAVGYGYTF. The CDR3 DNA sequence: TGCGCCAGCAGCCCGGGGATCGACAGGGCGGTAGGCTATGGCTACACCTTC.

This sequence joins TRBV27 and TRBJ1-5; D may be TRBD1 (5 bases). Trimming removed 5 bases from V and 5 bases from J, with 16 bases in between. Germline-derived CDR1 and CDR2 are MNHEY and SMNVEV (reference sequence). The CDR3 is 15 residues long. The CDR3 reads CASSLLGPWDQPQHF. DNA for the CDR3: TGTGCCAGCAGTCTCTTGGGGCCATGGGATCAGCCCCAGCATTTT.

This chain connects TRBV9 to TRBJ2-1; TRBD1 matches at 7 bases. The V and J ends lost 0 bases and 10 bases, in that order; junction bases with no gene match: 1. This CDR3 has 12 amino acids. CDR1 is SGDLS, CDR2 YYNGEE, per germline. CDR3 in DNA: TGTGCCAGCAGCGTAGAGGGGGCCGAGCAGTTCTTC. Translated: CASSVEGAEQFF. Combining the CDR3 with reference TRBV9 and TRBJ2-1 gives the whole variable domain DSGVTQTPKHLITATGQRVTLRCSPRSGDLSVYWYQQSLDQGLQFLIQYYNGEERAKGNILERFSAQQFPDLHSELNLSSLELGDSALYFCASSVEGAEQFFGPGTRLTVL.

This chain uses TRBV19 with TRBJ1-2; D might be TRBD1 (6 bases). CDR3 length: 14 residues. The germline V gene has CDR1 LNHDA and CDR2 SQIVND (reference sequence). The V and J ends lost 1 base and 3 bases respectively, with 9 bases between them. The CDR3 protein is CASSIVAGDYGYTF. In DNA form, the CDR3 reads TGTGCCAGTAGTATAGTTGCAGGGGACTATGGCTACACCTTC.

The V gene is TRBV6-1, the J gene TRBJ2-7, with 9 bases that match TRBD1. V lost 0 bases and J lost 3; bases outside the gene matches: 3. The CDR3 consists of 15 residues. CDR1 is MNHNS and CDR2 is SASEGT in the germline V gene. The DNA of the CDR3 is TGTGCCAGCAGTGAAGCGGGGGGACAGGGCTACGAGCAGTACTTC. Amino acid sequence: CASSEAGGQGYEQYF.

This clone has just a few counts. At one end, the junction sequence differs from germline, possibly due to a read error. The J gene is TRBJ2-7, the V gene TRBV5-1, with 9 bases fitting TRBD1. The CDR3 has 17 residues. Germline V gene sequence: CDR1 SGHRS, CDR2 YFSETQ. Written as DNA, the CDR3 is TGCGCCAGCAGCTTGGAATTTTCGACAGGGGGGTCCCCGGTTGGTAACTTC. Translated: CASSLEFSTGGSPVGNF.

V is TRBV6-6 and J is TRBJ1-2, with D hard to call. The CDR3 totals 15 residues. Germline-derived CDR1 and CDR2 are MNHNY and SVGAGI (reference sequence). V lost 6 bases and J lost 0, with 14 bases in between. The CDR3, as DNA: TGTGCCAGCAGGGCTCGAACCCCCCCTAACTATGGCTACACCTTC. Amino acid sequence: CASRARTPPNYGYTF.

This clone was found a few times. V and J are TRBV18 and TRBJ2-7; 7 positions match TRBD1. Per the germline V gene, CDR1 is KGHSH and CDR2 is LQKENI. The length of the CDR3 is 14 residues. Trimming cost V 6 bases and J 1 base; bases outside gene matches: 6. The CDR3 nucleotides are TGTGCCAGCTCCCGCCCGGGACAGTCCTACGAGCAGTACTTC. This encodes CASSRPGQSYEQYF.

The chain is built from TRBV6-5 and TRBJ2-7, with 9 bases matching TRBD1. J lost 7 bases, V lost 7 bases, and 8 bases had no gene match. Germline CDR1 MNHEY, CDR2 SVGAGI. The CDR3 totals 13 residues. In nucleotides, the CDR3 is TGTGCCAGCAAACCGGGACAGGGAAAAGAGCAGTACTTC. Amino acids: CASKPGQGKEQYF.

This sequence joins TRBV6-5 and TRBJ1-2, with 9 bases that match TRBD1. V lost 4 bases and J lost 3; bases outside the gene matches: 6. Germline V gene data show CDR1 as MNHEY and CDR2 as SVGAGI. The CDR3 has 15 residues. CDR3 in DNA: TGTGCCAGCAGTTCAGGACAGGGGACCTACTATGGCTACACCTTC. Translating it yields CASSSGQGTYYGYTF.

This clone was seen only a few times. The J gene is TRBJ2-1, the V gene TRBV29-1; 15 nucleotides agree with TRBD2. CDR3 size: 14 residues. The germline V gene encodes CDR1 SQVTM and CDR2 ANQGSEA. Unmatched junction bases numbered 4, after V lost 7 bases and J lost 6 bases. DNA of the CDR3: TGCAGCGCTGGACTAGCGGGGGGGACCAATGAGCAGTTCTTC. Translation: CSAGLAGGTNEQFF.

This sequence joins TRBV10-3 and TRBJ2-5, with D maybe TRBD1 (5 bases). V was pared by 6 bases and J by 0 bases, with 5 bases between. This CDR3 contains 12 residues. Per germline, CDR1 ENHRY and CDR2 SYGVKD. In nucleotides, the CDR3 is TGTGCCATCAGAGGGGACCAAGAGACCCAGTACTTC. It yields the protein CAIRGDQETQYF.

V and J are TRBV5-5 and TRBJ1-5; no definite D call. Germline V gene data show CDR1 as SGHKS and CDR2 as YYEKEE (reference sequence). This CDR3 has 13 residues. The V gene lost 0 bases and the J gene lost 4 bases, with 5 bases spanning the gap. CDR3 sequence: CASSLAGNQPQHF. The CDR3 DNA is TGTGCCAGCAGCTTGGCGGGGAATCAGCCCCAGCATTTT.